The rows below give T cell receptor beta chains drawn from one sample of a study of cytomegalovirus exposure and HLA in healthy donors. Using immunoSEQ multiplex PCR, the repertoire was profiled, and TCRdb retains in-frame clones only, with some absent. The data contain about 110,000 clones, around 80% of them seen just once; the ten biggest clones take up 3% to 3.5%. Sequencing was done on a sample of PBMCs. The receptors stem from a woman in her forties in good health and CMV-seronegative. Both conserved end residues are trimmed from each CDR3.

V	J	CDR3
TRBV4-1	TRBJ1-3	ASSQEPGQGASGNTIY
TRBV7-9	TRBJ1-1	ASSQSWGQGGDTEAF
TRBV28	TRBJ1-5	ASTVTFNQPQH
TRBV7-8	TRBJ2-1	ASSYSEGLAYNEQF
TRBV30	TRBJ1-1	AWRDTLWSVAF
TRBV2	TRBJ2-3	ASTGGFKDTQY
TRBV4-3	TRBJ1-1	ASSQDRGQGGTEAF
TRBV5-6	TRBJ1-2	ASSGEQVPPYGYT
TRBV7-6	TRBJ1-2	ASSNTDSGHGYT
TRBV5-1	TRBJ2-5	ASSWGASGLETQY
TRBV9	TRBJ1-1	ASGGLSITEAF
TRBV19	TRBJ2-5	ASSVPRGQAQETQY
TRBV2	TRBJ1-1	ASKLDRGDTEAF
TRBV20-1	TRBJ2-7	SAVGSYEQY
TRBV5-1	TRBJ2-1	ASSFGSGTSSYNEQF
TRBV15	TRBJ2-1	ATSRESGVNDEQF
TRBV5-1	TRBJ1-1	ASSLGPENTEAF
TRBV28	TRBJ1-4	ASSSRYRGNEKLF
TRBV18	TRBJ2-1	ASSPPGIATYNEQF
TRBV27	TRBJ2-7	ASSTSGAHSYEQY
TRBV15	TRBJ1-1	ATSRGGEAGVNTEAF
TRBV5-1	TRBJ2-4	ASSFSVGQGKNIQY
TRBV6-5	TRBJ1-2	ASSYGGYRGYGYT
TRBV19	TRBJ1-6	ASRRRGSYNSPLH
TRBV18	TRBJ2-3	ASSPRIGGTDTQY
TRBV7-9	TRBJ1-5	ASSAGTGGTQPQH
TRBV6-1	TRBJ1-2	ASSYSFYGYT
TRBV10-3	TRBJ1-6	AISKTGDSPLH
TRBV2	TRBJ2-1	ASREYNEQF
TRBV18	TRBJ2-1	ASSPPLGEYNEQF
TRBV10-1	TRBJ2-1	ASSDSGTAYNEQF
TRBV19	TRBJ2-5	ASTAAGAPKTQY
TRBV28	TRBJ1-1	ASSLGTGREEAF
TRBV28	TRBJ2-7	ASKGQGGSSYEQY
TRBV7-2	TRBJ1-6	VSSLVGGESPLH